These 9 T cell receptor beta chains originate from one sample sequenced in a study of blood T cell repertoires in COVID-19. TCRdb's table, derived via immunoSEQ multiplex PCR, lists solely in-frame clones and lacks some. The sample includes approximately 90,000 clones, about 86% of them seen just once. Material: peripheral blood. The receptors originated from a man aged 55 to 70 with acute or convalescent COVID-19.

The chain employs TRBV10-3 and TRBJ2-1; the D gene is possibly TRBD1 (5 bases). V was pared by 3 bases and J by 6 bases, with 9 bases between. Germline V CDR1 and CDR2: ENHRY, SYGVKD. This CDR3 has 13 residues. The CDR3: CAISEGVFNEQFF. In DNA, the CDR3 is TGTGCCATCAGTGAAGGGGTTTTCAATGAGCAGTTCTTC.

The chain couples TRBV12-5 to TRBJ1-2, with no clear D. From germline, CDR1 is LGHNT and CDR2 FRNRAP. There are 15 residues in the CDR3. Trimming stripped 0 bases from V and 8 bases from J, with 16 bases between. As DNA, the CDR3 is TGTGCTAGTGGTTTGGTACCTCACAGAGATATAGGCTACACCTTC. Translation: CASGLVPHRDIGYTF.

This clone came up once. The V call is TRBV18, the J call TRBJ1-1; the D gene is possibly TRBD1 (5 bases). V was trimmed by 1 base and J by 4 bases, leaving 13 bases between them. The CDR3 consists of 15 residues. Germline V gene sequence: CDR1 KGHSH, CDR2 LQKENI. The CDR3 coding sequence is TGTGCCAGCTCACCACTTCCGGGGGTGGGCACTGAAGCTTTCTTT. It is translated as CASSPLPGVGTEAFF.

The chain joins TRBV7-3 to TRBJ2-2; the match to TRBD2 covers 7 bases. The CDR3 has 14 amino acids. CDR1 is SGHTA, CDR2 FQGTGA, per germline. Germline trimming cut 1 base from V and 8 bases from J; bases unmatched to any gene: 4. In nucleotides, the CDR3 is TGTGCCAGCAGCTTAATCACAGCGGGAGGGGAGCTGTTTTTT. Translating gives CASSLITAGGELFF.

V gene TRBV19 combines with J gene TRBJ1-4; 8 nucleotides align to TRBD1. Trimming at V came to 6 bases and at J to 8 bases, leaving 5 bases not matched to a gene. Germline assignment: CDR1 LNHDA and CDR2 SQIVND (reference sequence). This CDR3 is built from 13 residues. CDR3: CASSQGAREKLFF. The CDR3 DNA is TGTGCCAGTAGCCAGGGGGCGCGGGAAAAACTGTTTTTT.

The rearrangement uses TRBV30 and TRBJ2-5; 14 nucleotides align to TRBD2. The germline V gene encodes CDR1 GTSNPN and CDR2 SVGIG (reference sequence). The CDR3 covers 16 residues. The V segment lost 2 bases and the J segment 5 bases; nucleotides outside the gene matches: 7. CDR3 in amino acids: CAWSPQGLAGVETQYF. CDR3 in DNA: TGTGCCTGGAGTCCCCAGGGACTAGCGGGAGTTGAGACCCAGTACTTC.

This rearrangement joins TRBV5-4 to TRBJ1-2; weak D call: TRBD1 (6 bases). Germline assignment: CDR1 SGHNT and CDR2 YYREEE (reference sequence). CDR3 length: 14 amino acids. The ends were cut back, 0 bases at V and 8 bases at J, with 14 bases in the middle. The DNA for the CDR3 is TGTGCCAGCAGCTTGGCCTTCCGACAGGCGGGCTACACCTTC. Residues: CASSLAFRQAGYTF. Drawing the rest from reference TRBV5-4 and TRBJ1-2, the complete variable domain is ETGVTQSPTHLIKTRGQQVTLRCSSQSGHNTVSWYQQALGQGPQFIFQYYREEENGRGNFPPRFSGLQFPNYSSELNVNALELDDSALYLCASSLAFRQAGYTFGSGTRLTVV.

The rearrangement joins TRBV12-5 to TRBJ2-1; no clear D gene. The CDR3 is 11 amino acids. Looked up from germline, CDR1 is LGHNT and CDR2 is FRNRAP. V was shortened by 6 bases and J by 6 bases, with 6 bases between the two germline ends. The CDR3 spells CASGVSNEQFF. CDR3 bases: TGTGCTAGTGGAGTTAGCAATGAGCAGTTCTTC. Full variable domain (rest looked up from reference TRBV12-5 and TRBJ2-1): DARVTQTPRHKVTEMGQEVTMRCQPILGHNTVFWYRQTMMQGLELLAYFRNRAPLDDSGMPKDRFSAEMPDATLATLKIQPSEPRDSAVYFCASGVSNEQFFGPGTRLTVL.

This sequence joins TRBV3-1 (or the pseudogene TRBV3-2) and TRBJ2-7, with 8 nucleotides matching TRBD2. Germline-derived CDR1 and CDR2 are LGHDT and YNNKEL (reference sequence). The V and J ends lost 3 bases and 5 bases, in that order; junction bases with no gene match: 6. The CDR3 consists of 14 residues. Here the CDR3 reads CASSHFGRGDEQYF. Here the CDR3 DNA reads TGTGCCAGCAGCCATTTCGGGAGGGGCGACGAGCAGTACTTC.